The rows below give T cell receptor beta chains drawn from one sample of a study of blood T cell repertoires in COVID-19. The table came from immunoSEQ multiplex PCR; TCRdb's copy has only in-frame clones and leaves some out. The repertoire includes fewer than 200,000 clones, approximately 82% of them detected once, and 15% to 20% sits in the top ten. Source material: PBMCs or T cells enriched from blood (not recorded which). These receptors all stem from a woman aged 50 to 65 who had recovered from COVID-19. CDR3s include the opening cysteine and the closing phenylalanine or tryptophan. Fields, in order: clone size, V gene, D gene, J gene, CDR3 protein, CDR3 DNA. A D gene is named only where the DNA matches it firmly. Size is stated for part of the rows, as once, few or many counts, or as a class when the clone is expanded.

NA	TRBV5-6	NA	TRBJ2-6	CASSLRGLTLSGANVLTF	TGTGCCAGCAGCTTGCGGGGACTTACGCTCTCTGGGGCCAACGTCCTGACTTTC
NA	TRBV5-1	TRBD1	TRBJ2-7	CASSLEDRVYEQYF	TGCGCCAGCAGCTTGGAGGACAGGGTCTACGAGCAGTACTTC
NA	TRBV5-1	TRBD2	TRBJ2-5	CASSPGLAGRQETQYF	TGCGCCAGCAGCCCTGGACTAGCGGGTAGGCAAGAGACCCAGTACTTC
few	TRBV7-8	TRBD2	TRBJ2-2	CASSWGLVTGELFF	TGTGCCAGCAGCTGGGGACTAGTAACCGGGGAGCTGTTTTTT
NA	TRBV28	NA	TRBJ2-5	CASSPRRWASQETQYF	TGTGCCAGCAGTCCCCGTCGGTGGGCGTCCCAAGAGACCCAGTACTTC
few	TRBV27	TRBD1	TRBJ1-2	CASRTGSVGYTF	TGTGCCAGCAGGACAGGGTCCGTAGGCTACACCTTC
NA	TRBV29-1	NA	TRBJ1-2	CSVERGSHGYTF	TGCAGCGTTGAAAGGGGATCCCATGGCTACACCTTC
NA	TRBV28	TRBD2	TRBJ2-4	CASSLPQPGLAVENIQYF	TGTGCCAGCAGTCTTCCCCAACCGGGACTAGCGGTTGAAAACATTCAGTACTTC
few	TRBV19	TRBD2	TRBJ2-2	CASSLSLAANTGELFF	TGTGCCAGTAGTCTGTCGCTAGCGGCGAACACCGGGGAGCTGTTTTTT
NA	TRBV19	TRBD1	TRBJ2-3	CASSSLDRGATDTQYF	TGTGCCAGTAGTTCCTTGGACAGGGGGGCAACAGATACGCAGTATTTT
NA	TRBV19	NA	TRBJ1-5	CASSIPSPYQPQHF	TGTGCCAGTAGTATACCCAGTCCATATCAGCCCCAGCATTTT
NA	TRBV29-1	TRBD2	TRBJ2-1	CSARPVAGLEQFF	TGCAGCGCCCGGCCGGTAGCGGGACTAGAGCAGTTCTTC
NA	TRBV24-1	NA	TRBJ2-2	CATSDSVGLGTGELFF	TGTGCCACCAGTGATAGTGTGGGCCTGGGCACCGGGGAGCTGTTTTTT
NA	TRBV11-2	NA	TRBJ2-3	CATPREWWEDTQYF	TGTGCCACGCCTAGGGAGTGGTGGGAAGATACGCAGTATTTT
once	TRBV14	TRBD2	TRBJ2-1	CASSRRPGLAGSNEQFF	TGTGCCAGCAGCCGACGACCGGGACTAGCGGGATCCAATGAGCAGTTCTTC
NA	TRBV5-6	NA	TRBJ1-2	CASSFDRYSNYGYTF	TGTGCCAGCAGCTTCGACAGATACTCTAACTATGGCTACACCTTC
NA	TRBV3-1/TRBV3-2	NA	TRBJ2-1	CASSALAASYNEQFF	TGTGCCAGCAGCGCGCTGGCGGCTTCCTACAATGAGCAGTTCTTC
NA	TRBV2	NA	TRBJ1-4	CASSTGQLREKLFF	TGTGCCAGCAGTACAGGACAGCTGCGGGAAAAACTGTTTTTT
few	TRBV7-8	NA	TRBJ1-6	CASSKTTVTSNSPLHF	TGTGCCAGCAGCAAGACGACAGTGACTAGTAATTCACCCCTCCACTTT
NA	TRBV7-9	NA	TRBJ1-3	CASCPSSGNTIYF	TGTGCATCGTGCCCCAGCTCTGGAAACACCATATATTTT
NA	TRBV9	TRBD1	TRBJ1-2	CASSPLTGGVGYTF	TGTGCCAGCAGCCCCCTTACAGGGGGCGTCGGCTACACCTTC
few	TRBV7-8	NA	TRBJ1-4	CASSPLPEGGEKLFF	TGTGCCAGCAGCCCTCTCCCTGAGGGCGGGGAAAAACTGTTTTTT
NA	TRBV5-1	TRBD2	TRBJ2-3	CASSWGLAGVATWDTQYF	TGCGCCAGCAGCTGGGGACTAGCGGGAGTGGCAACTTGGGATACGCAGTATTTT
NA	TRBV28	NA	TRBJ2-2	CASSLSGDHRELFF	TGTGCCAGCAGTTTATCGGGGGACCACCGGGAGCTGTTTTTT
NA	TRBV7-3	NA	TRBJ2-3	CASSLRGERTDTQYF	TGTGCCAGCAGCTTAAGAGGAGAGCGCACAGATACGCAGTATTTT
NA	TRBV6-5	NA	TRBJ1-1	CASPGSNTEAFF	TGTGCCAGCCCAGGGTCGAACACTGAAGCTTTCTTT
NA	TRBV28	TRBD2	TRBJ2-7	CASGLGGRAQQYF	TGTGCCAGCGGTCTTGGCGGGAGGGCACAGCAGTACTTC
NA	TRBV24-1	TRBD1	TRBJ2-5	CATSDSGTAQETQYF	TGTGCCACCAGTGATTCGGGGACAGCACAAGAGACCCAGTACTTC
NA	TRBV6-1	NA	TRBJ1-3	CASSELLGQSSGNTIYF	TGTGCCAGCAGTGAACTTCTTGGACAGAGCTCTGGAAACACCATATATTTT
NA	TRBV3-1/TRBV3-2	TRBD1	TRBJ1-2	CASSQRDRNYGYTF	TGTGCCAGCAGCCAACGGGACAGAAACTATGGCTACACCTTC
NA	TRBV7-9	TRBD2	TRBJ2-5	CASSQGAGRSETQYF	TGTGCCAGCAGCCAGGGAGCGGGACGGTCAGAGACCCAGTACTTC
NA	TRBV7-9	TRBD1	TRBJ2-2	CASSINRGQNTGELFF	TGTGCCAGCAGCATCAACAGGGGGCAGAACACCGGGGAGCTGTTTTTT
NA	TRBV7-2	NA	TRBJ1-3	CASSSDGTAGNTIYF	TGTGCCAGCAGCTCCGACGGTACAGCCGGAAACACCATATATTTT
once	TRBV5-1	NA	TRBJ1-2	CASSQNPANYGYTF	TGCGCCAGCAGCCAGAACCCAGCTAACTATGGCTACACCTTC
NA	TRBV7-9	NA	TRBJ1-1	CASSFNLNTEAFF	TGTGCCAGCAGCTTTAATCTGAACACTGAAGCTTTCTTT
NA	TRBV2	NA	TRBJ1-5	CASSEGQTLNQPQHF	TGTGCCAGCAGTGAAGGACAGACACTCAATCAGCCCCAGCATTTT
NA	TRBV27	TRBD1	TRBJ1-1	CASSPVGQGVNKAFF	TGTGCCAGCAGTCCCGTGGGACAGGGAGTGAACAAAGCTTTCTTT
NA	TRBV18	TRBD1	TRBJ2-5	CASSPADREETQYF	TGTGCCAGCTCACCGGCGGACAGGGAAGAGACCCAGTACTTC
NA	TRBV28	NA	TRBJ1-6	CASRSIRGNSPLHF	TGTGCCAGCAGGTCGATTCGGGGGAATTCACCCCTCCACTTT
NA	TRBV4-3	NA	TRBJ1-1	CASSQDVRTFQVGTEAFF	TGCGCCAGCAGCCAAGATGTAAGGACTTTCCAAGTGGGTACTGAAGCTTTCTTT
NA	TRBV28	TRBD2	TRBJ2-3	CASREAGGGTDTQYF	TGTGCCAGCAGGGAAGCGGGAGGGGGGACAGATACGCAGTATTTT
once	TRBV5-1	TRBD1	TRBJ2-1	CASSLRDSYLINEQFF	TGCGCCAGCAGCTTACGGGACAGCTACTTGATCAATGAGCAGTTCTTC
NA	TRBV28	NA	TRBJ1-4	CASSFVQGALATNEKLFF	TGTGCCAGCAGTTTTGTTCAAGGGGCCCTTGCAACTAATGAAAAACTGTTTTTT
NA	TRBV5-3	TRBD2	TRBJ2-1	CARSLGGRRFF	TGTGCCAGAAGCTTGGGCGGGAGAAGGTTCTTC
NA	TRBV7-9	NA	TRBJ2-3	CASSLGAVSTDTQYF	TGTGCCAGCAGCTTAGGCGCTGTGAGTACAGATACGCAGTATTTT
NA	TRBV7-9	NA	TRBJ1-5	CASSLAGTVNQPQHF	TGTGCCAGCAGCTTAGCGGGTACAGTGAATCAGCCCCAGCATTTT
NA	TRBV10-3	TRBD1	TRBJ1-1	CAISAGTGITTNTEAFF	TGTGCCATCAGCGCCGGGACAGGGATAACAACGAACACTGAAGCTTTCTTT